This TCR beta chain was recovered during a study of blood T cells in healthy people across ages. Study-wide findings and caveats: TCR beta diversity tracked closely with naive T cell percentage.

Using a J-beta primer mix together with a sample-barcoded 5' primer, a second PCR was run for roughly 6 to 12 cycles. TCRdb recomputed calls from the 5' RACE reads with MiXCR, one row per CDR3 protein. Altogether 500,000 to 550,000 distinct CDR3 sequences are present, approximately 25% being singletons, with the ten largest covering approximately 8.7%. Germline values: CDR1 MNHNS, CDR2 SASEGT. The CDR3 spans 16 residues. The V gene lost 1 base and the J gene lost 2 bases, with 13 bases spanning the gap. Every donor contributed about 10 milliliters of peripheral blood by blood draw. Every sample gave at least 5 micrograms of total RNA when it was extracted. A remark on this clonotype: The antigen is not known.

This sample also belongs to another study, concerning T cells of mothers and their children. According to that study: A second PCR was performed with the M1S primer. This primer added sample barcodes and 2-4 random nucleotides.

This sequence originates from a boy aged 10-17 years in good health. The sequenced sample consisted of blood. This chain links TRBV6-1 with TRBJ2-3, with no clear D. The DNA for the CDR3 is TGTGCCAGCAGTGAAGGGCAGCCTAGAGCCACAGATACGCAGTATTTT. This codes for CASSEGQPRATDTQYF.